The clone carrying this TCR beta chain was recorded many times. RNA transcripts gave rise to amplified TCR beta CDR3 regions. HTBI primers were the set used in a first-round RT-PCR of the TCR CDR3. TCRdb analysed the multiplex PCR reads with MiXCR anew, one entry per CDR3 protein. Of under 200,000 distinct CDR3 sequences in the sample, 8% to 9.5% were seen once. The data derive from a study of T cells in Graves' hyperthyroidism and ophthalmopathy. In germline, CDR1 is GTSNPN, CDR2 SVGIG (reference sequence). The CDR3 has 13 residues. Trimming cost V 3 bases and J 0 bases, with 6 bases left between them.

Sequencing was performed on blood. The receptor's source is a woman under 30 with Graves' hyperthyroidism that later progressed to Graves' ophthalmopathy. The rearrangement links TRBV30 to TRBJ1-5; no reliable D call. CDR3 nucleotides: TGTGCCTGGAGCTTGGATAGCAATCAGCCCCAGCATTTT. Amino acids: CAWSLDSNQPQHF.